Following are 24 T cell receptor beta chains from one sample sequenced in a study of low-dose radiotherapy and immunotherapy resistance in tumors. TRAV- and TRBV-specific primers were used for first-strand cDNA, which covered alpha and beta chains. The authors amplified TCRs for 20 to 25 PCR cycles with a constant-region primer and a V-primer adapter. TCRdb used MiXCR to reprocess the reads, holding one entry per CDR3 protein. The profile shows roughly 60,000 distinct CDR3 sequences, 20% to 25% of them singletons. As for time point: before trial treatment. The sequences come from PBMCs, collected before treatment. The receptors were sampled from a male donor with prostate cancer.

There are many counts of this clonotype. The chain employs TRBV25-1 and TRBJ2-1; 9 positions agree with TRBD2. Germline V CDR1 and CDR2: MGHDK, SYGVNS. The CDR3 contains 14 residues. V was clipped by 5 bases and J by 8 bases; unmatched bases: 7. The DNA of the CDR3 is TGTGCCAGCAGTAATAGCGGGAGAGGCGATGAGCAGTTCTTC. Encoded protein: CASSNSGRGDEQFF.

Many counts were recorded for this clonotype. CDR3 residues: CSATGLAGGPQDTQYF. The CDR3 DNA is TGCAGTGCTACGGGACTAGCGGGAGGGCCGCAAGATACGCAGTATTTT. V usage is TRBV20-1 and J usage is TRBJ2-3, with TRBD2 identical over 16 bases. V shed 4 bases, J shed 5 bases, and the junction held 6 bases outside the gene matches. CDR1 is DFQATT, CDR2 SNEGSKA, per germline (reference sequence). The CDR3 sequence is 16 residues long.

In this sample, this clonotype turned up a few times. This sequence joins TRBV3-1 and TRBJ2-3; D might be TRBD2 (5 bases). The germline V gene encodes CDR1 LGHDT and CDR2 YNNKEL (reference sequence). This CDR3 spans 15 amino acids. Trimming left V 0 bases short and J 3 bases short, with 10 bases between. Here the CDR3 reads CASSQDPLATDTQYF. DNA of the CDR3: TGTGCCAGCAGCCAAGACCCCCTAGCAACAGATACGCAGTATTTT.

This sequence joins TRBV2 and TRBJ2-1; D unclear. The germline V gene encodes CDR1 SNHLY and CDR2 FYNNEI. The CDR3 is 15 amino acids. Between the trimmed V and J ends, which lost 3 bases and 1 base, there was a span of 10 bases. CDR3 DNA sequence: TGTGCCAGCAGTGAGTCACTGATATCCTACAATGAGCAGTTCTTC. It encodes CASSESLISYNEQFF.

The chain joins TRBV7-2 to TRBJ2-3, with TRBD2 identical over 10 bases. This CDR3 region has 15 residues. Trimming removed 4 bases from V and 7 bases from J; junction bases left unmatched: 8. Germline lookup yields CDR1 SGHTA and CDR2 FQGNSA. The CDR3: CASSSQLAGANTQYF. In nucleotides, the CDR3 is TGTGCCAGCAGCTCCCAGCTAGCGGGGGCAAATACGCAGTATTTT.

The chain carries TRBV5-5 and TRBJ1-5; 9 bases match TRBD1. The CDR3 is made up of 15 amino acids. V trimming: 4 bases; J trimming: 5 bases; junction bases outside the gene matches: 7. Looked up from germline, CDR1 is SGHKS and CDR2 is YYEKEE (reference sequence). In nucleotides, the CDR3 is TGTGCCAGCAGCCGGACAGGGGACGCTGATCAGCCCCAGCATTTT. Residues: CASSRTGDADQPQHF.

The CDR3 is CASSALAGLLQEQYF. The CDR3 DNA reads as TGTGCCAGCAGCGCGCTAGCGGGGTTACTCCAAGAGCAGTACTTC. The chain couples TRBV9 to TRBJ2-7; 9 bases match TRBD2. V shed 3 bases, J shed 7 bases, and the junction held 11 bases outside the gene matches. The CDR3 has 15 residues. The germline gives CDR1 SGDLS, CDR2 YYNGEE. Combining the CDR3 with reference TRBV9 and TRBJ2-7 gives the whole variable domain DSGVTQTPKHLITATGQRVTLRCSPRSGDLSVYWYQQSLDQGLQFLIQYYNGEERAKGNILERFSAQQFPDLHSELNLSSLELGDSALYFCASSALAGLLQEQYFGPGTRLTVT.

Ten or more counts support this clonotype. The chain has TRBV10-3 and TRBJ2-3, with D possibly TRBD1 on 5 matching bases. From germline, CDR1 is ENHRY and CDR2 SYGVKD. This CDR3 comprises 12 residues. V lost 6 bases and J 4 bases, leaving 8 bases between the germline ends. The CDR3 is CAIRDIPDTQYF. As DNA, the CDR3 is TGTGCCATCAGGGACATACCAGATACGCAGTATTTT.

This rearrangement joins TRBV10-3 to TRBJ2-7; D is perhaps TRBD2 (5 bases). Germline V gene sequence: CDR1 ENHRY, CDR2 SYGVKD. This CDR3 contains 13 residues. The ends were cut back, 6 bases at V and 3 bases at J, with 12 bases in the middle. CDR3 loop: CAIREEGSYEQYF. CDR3 nucleotides: TGTGCCATCAGGGAAGAGGGTAGCTACGAGCAGTACTTC.

The gene calls are TRBV29-1 and TRBJ2-7, with 11 bases fitting TRBD2. The CDR3 extends over 15 amino acids. Germline-derived CDR1 and CDR2 are SQVTM and ANQGSEA. V lost 4 bases to trimming and J lost 1 base; unmatched junction nucleotides: 6. In nucleotides, the CDR3 is TGCAGCGTTGCCGGGACTAGCGGACGATCCTACGAGCAGTACTTC. Its translation: CSVAGTSGRSYEQYF.

The chain employs TRBV19 and TRBJ2-2; D remains unclear. CDR3 length: 14 amino acids. V was shortened by 7 bases and J by 1 base, with 10 bases between the two germline ends. Germline V CDR1 and CDR2: LNHDA, SQIVND (reference sequence). CDR3 sequence (DNA): TGTGCCAGTAACCCGACGGGGAACACCGGGGAGCTGTTTTTT. This translates into CASNPTGNTGELFF. Supplemented by reference TRBV19 and TRBJ2-2, the full variable domain reads DGGITQSPKYLFRKEGQNVTLSCEQNLNHDAMYWYRQDPGQGLRLIYYSQIVNDFQKGDIAEGYSVSREKKESFPLTVTSAQKNPTAFYLCASNPTGNTGELFFGEGSRLTVL.

A note on this clonotype: This is likely a read error, given that the CDR3 carries no conserved phenylalanine or tryptophan at its end. This rearrangement joins TRBV24-1 to TRBJ2-7; possibly TRBD1 for D (7 bases). Germline CDR1 KGHDR, CDR2 SFDVKD. The CDR3 loop spans 15 amino acids. V gave up 8 bases and J gave up 5 bases, with 21 bases separating them. In nucleotides, the CDR3 is TGTGCCACCACCTATCGCGGGACAGAGTGCGACGAGCAGTACTCC. Its protein product is CATTYRGTECDEQYS.

This clonotype was seen a handful of times. The chain combines TRBV20-1 with TRBJ2-5; TRBD1 agrees at 9 bases. CDR1 is DFQATT, CDR2 SNEGSKA, per germline (reference sequence). CDR3 size: 19 residues. Unmatched junction bases numbered 24, after V lost 3 bases and J lost 7 bases. The CDR3 bases are TGCAGTGCTAGGGCCCCGGAGTTTCGGGACAGGGATACAAGATGGACCCAGTACTTC. Translated, it gives CSARAPEFRDRDTRWTQYF.

This clonotype was recorded many times. The chain links TRBV5-1 to TRBJ2-6; weak D call: TRBD1 (6 bases). Germline V gene lookup returns CDR1 SGHRS and CDR2 YFSETQ. V was trimmed by 3 bases and J by 0 bases, leaving 19 bases between them. The CDR3 runs to 19 residues. The CDR3 here is CASSSQTGTAYSGANVLTF. The CDR3 DNA reads as TGCGCCAGCAGCTCCCAAACAGGGACCGCCTACTCTGGGGCCAACGTCCTGACTTTC.

This clonotype was counted only a few times. The V and J genes are TRBV24-1 and TRBJ2-3; weak D call: TRBD2 (6 bases). V lost 6 bases to trimming and J lost 1 base, with 10 bases between them. CDR1 is KGHDR, CDR2 SFDVKD, per germline. The CDR3 spans 14 residues. Here the CDR3 reads CATSSGGGTDTQYF. DNA for the CDR3: TGTGCCACCAGTAGCGGAGGGGGCACAGATACGCAGTATTTT.

The chain joins TRBV6-1 to TRBJ2-5, with 7 positions matching TRBD2. With 6 bases clipped from V and 5 bases from J, the junction kept 12 bases outside the gene matches. CDR1 and CDR2 (germline): MNHNS, SASEGT. This CDR3 contains 15 residues. The CDR3 nucleotides read TGTGCCAGCAGCTACTCCGTGACTAGCTTTGAGACCCAGTACTTC. It yields the protein CASSYSVTSFETQYF.

This clonotype was found many times. The rearrangement links TRBV18 to TRBJ1-2, with D possibly TRBD1 on 6 matching bases. Trimming removed 3 bases from V and 5 bases from J, with 25 bases in between. This CDR3 contains 18 residues. Germline lookup yields CDR1 KGHSH and CDR2 LQKENI. CDR3 sequence (DNA): TGTGCCAGCTCACCCCAAATGCAGGGGATGAAGGGCCATTATGGCTACACCTTC. Encoded protein: CASSPQMQGMKGHYGYTF.

This clonotype was seen a handful of times. The chain couples TRBV20-1 to TRBJ2-7; D might be TRBD1 (5 bases). V was trimmed by 1 base and J by 5 bases, leaving 15 bases between them. The germline V gene has CDR1 DFQATT and CDR2 SNEGSKA (reference sequence). The length of the CDR3 is 14 residues. Here the CDR3 DNA reads TGCAGTGCTAGAGTAATGGCAGGGATGCACGAGCAGTACTTC. Translating it yields CSARVMAGMHEQYF.

In regard to this clonotype: No conserved phenylalanine or tryptophan is present at the end of the CDR3, so a read error is the likely explanation. Because the CDR3's place on the DNA is in doubt, the DNA is left out and the CDR3 is given as listed by TCRdb. The chain couples TRBV28 to TRBJ2-7; the table gives TRBD1 as D, unverified against the DNA. Both ends counted, the CDR3 spans 8 residues. Looked up from germline, CDR1 is MDHEN and CDR2 is SYDVKM. The chain's CDR3 is CASKLPGQ.

The rearrangement uses TRBV10-3 and TRBJ2-7; 7 bases are a match to TRBD1. The CDR3 has 15 amino acids. Germline assignment: CDR1 ENHRY and CDR2 SYGVKD. After removal of 4 bases from V and 3 bases from J, the junction contained 9 bases not matched to a gene. CDR3 in amino acids: CAISGGDRVGYEQYF. For the CDR3, the DNA is TGTGCCATCAGTGGGGGAGACAGGGTAGGCTACGAGCAGTACTTC.

CDR3 in DNA: TGTGCCAGCAGTATAGGGGCCAGCAGCTCTGGAAACACCATATATTTT. This encodes CASSIGASSSGNTIYF. The chain combines TRBV28 with TRBJ1-3, with D possibly matching TRBD1 (5 bases). Trimming removed 5 bases at V and 0 bases at J, with 14 bases between. Per the germline V gene, CDR1 is MDHEN and CDR2 is SYDVKM. CDR3 length: 16 amino acids.

This clonotype was recorded once. The chain carries TRBV4-3 and TRBJ1-4, with D perhaps matching TRBD1 (5 bases). The CDR3 totals 16 residues. The ends were cut back, 4 bases at V and 5 bases at J, with 17 bases in the middle. Germline lookup yields CDR1 LGHNA and CDR2 YSLEER. The CDR3 is CASSRGGAGLNEKLFF. Here the CDR3 DNA reads TGCGCCAGCAGCCGCGGGGGAGCGGGATTAAATGAAAAACTGTTTTTT.

This clonotype was seen ten or more times. The chain couples TRBV7-9 to TRBJ2-1; 8 positions match TRBD2. Trimming cost V 4 bases and J 6 bases; bases outside gene matches: 14. Germline V gives CDR1 SEHNR, CDR2 FQNEAQ (reference sequence). The CDR3 extends over 17 amino acids. CDR3 in amino acids: CASSSERGLVGVNEQFF. CDR3 nucleotides: TGTGCCAGCAGCTCCGAGAGGGGACTAGTCGGAGTCAATGAGCAGTTCTTC.

Of note for this clonotype: A far larger clone is one base from this, pointing to a likely read error. This chain uses TRBV5-3 with TRBJ2-3; 8 nucleotides line up with TRBD1. TRBV5-3 is recorded as an ORF, its role being uncertain. This CDR3 spans 15 amino acids. V was pared by 8 bases and J by 1 base, with 9 bases of the junction left unmatched. The CDR3 region is CASSDRGVGTDTQYF. The CDR3 DNA sequence: TGTGCCAGCAGCGACAGGGGCGTAGGCACAGATACGCAGTATTTT.